The T cell receptor beta chain described here comes from a study of control samples from healthy donors and cancer patients. Using immunoSEQ multiplex PCR, the repertoire was profiled, and TCRdb retains in-frame clones only, with some absent. Of roughly 32,000 clones in the sample, approximately 90% are singletons; the top ten hold about 1.6%. This CDR3 has 15 amino acids. V lost 2 bases and J lost 4; bases outside the gene matches: 4. Germline-derived CDR1 and CDR2 are SNHLY and FYNNEI. Material for sequencing was PBMCs. The rearrangement joins TRBV2 to TRBJ2-3; 9 bases are a match to TRBD2. The sequence was collected from a woman in her 40s with lung cancer. CDR3 DNA: TGTGCCAGCAGTGAATTGGGACTAGCCCCAGATACGCAGTATTTT. It is translated as CASSELGLAPDTQYF.